This T cell receptor (beta chain) emerged from a study of regulatory T cells in long-lasting Graves disease. Between the trimmed V and J ends, which lost 1 base and 2 bases, there was a span of 9 bases. Germline V gives CDR1 SEHNR, CDR2 FQNEAQ (reference sequence). The CDR3 consists of 14 residues. Sequencing libraries for TCR beta were prepared with iRepertoire HTBI primers and Arm-PCR of CDR3 regions. In TCRdb, the multiplex PCR reads were re-called with MiXCR into one record per CDR3 protein. The profile covers around 460,000 distinct CDR3 sequences, with about 22% appearing a single time and 7% to 9% taken by the ten largest. Specified time point: persistent/refractory GD, antithyroid drugs over 5 years with positive TRAb. After RNA was extracted from PBMCs, the TCR library was made from it.

The sample here was peripheral blood mononuclear cells (PBMCs), taken when the disease was refractory, from a patient treated with antithyroid drugs. The J gene is TRBJ2-7, the V gene TRBV7-9, with D possibly matching TRBD2 (6 bases). The TCR was taken from a female donor with Graves disease. The CDR3 loop reads CASSLGLEAYEQYF. CDR3 coding DNA: TGTGCCAGCAGCTTAGGACTAGAAGCCTACGAGCAGTACTTC.